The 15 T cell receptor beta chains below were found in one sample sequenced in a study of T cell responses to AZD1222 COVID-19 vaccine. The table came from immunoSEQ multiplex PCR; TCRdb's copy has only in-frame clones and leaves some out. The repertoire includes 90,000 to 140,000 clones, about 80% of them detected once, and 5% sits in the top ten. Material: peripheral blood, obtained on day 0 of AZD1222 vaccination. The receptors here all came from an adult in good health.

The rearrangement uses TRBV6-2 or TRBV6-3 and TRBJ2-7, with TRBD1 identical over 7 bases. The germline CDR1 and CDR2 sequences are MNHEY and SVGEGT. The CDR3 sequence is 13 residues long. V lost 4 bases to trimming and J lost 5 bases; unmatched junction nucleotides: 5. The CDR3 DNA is TGTGCCAGCAGTTGGGGACAGTACCACGAGCAGTACTTC. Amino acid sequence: CASSWGQYHEQYF.

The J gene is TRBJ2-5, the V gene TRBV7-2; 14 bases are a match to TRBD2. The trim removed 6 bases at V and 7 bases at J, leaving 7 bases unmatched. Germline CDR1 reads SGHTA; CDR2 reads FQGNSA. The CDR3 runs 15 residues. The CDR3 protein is CASRRLAGGQVTQYF. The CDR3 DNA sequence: TGTGCCAGCAGACGACTAGCGGGGGGGCAGGTGACCCAGTACTTC.

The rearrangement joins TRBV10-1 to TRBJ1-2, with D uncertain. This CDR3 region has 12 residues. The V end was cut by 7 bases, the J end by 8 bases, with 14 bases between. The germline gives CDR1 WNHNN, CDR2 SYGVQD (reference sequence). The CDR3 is CASTREWEGYTF. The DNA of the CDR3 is TGCGCCAGCACTAGGGAATGGGAAGGCTACACCTTC.

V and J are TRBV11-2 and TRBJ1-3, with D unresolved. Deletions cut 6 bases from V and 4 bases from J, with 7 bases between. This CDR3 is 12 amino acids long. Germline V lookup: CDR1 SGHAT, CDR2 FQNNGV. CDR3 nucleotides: TGTGCCAGCAGATATTTGGGAAACACCATATATTTT. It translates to CASRYLGNTIYF.

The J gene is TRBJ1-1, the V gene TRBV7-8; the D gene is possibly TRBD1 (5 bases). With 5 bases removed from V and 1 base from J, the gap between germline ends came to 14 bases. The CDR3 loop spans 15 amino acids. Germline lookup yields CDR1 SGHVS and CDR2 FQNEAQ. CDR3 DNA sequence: TGTGCCAGCAGCGCGCGGGGGGGAGGGAACACTGAAGCTTTCTTT. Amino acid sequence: CASSARGGGNTEAFF.

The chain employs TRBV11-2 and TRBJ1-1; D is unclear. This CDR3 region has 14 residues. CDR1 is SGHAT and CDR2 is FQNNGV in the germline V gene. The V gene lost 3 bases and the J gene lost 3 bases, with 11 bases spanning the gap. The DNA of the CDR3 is TGTGCCAGCAGCTTCGCATTGGCGGACACTGAAGCTTTCTTT. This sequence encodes CASSFALADTEAFF.

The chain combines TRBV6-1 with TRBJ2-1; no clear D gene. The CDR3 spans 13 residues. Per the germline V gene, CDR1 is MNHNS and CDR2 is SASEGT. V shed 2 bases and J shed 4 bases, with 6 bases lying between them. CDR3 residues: CASSEHLYNEQFF. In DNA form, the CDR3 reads TGTGCCAGCAGTGAACACCTATACAATGAGCAGTTCTTC.

CDR3 amino acids: CASSLRWTSLSTDKNEQFF. As DNA, the CDR3 is TGTGCCAGCAGCTTAAGGTGGACTAGCTTAAGTACCGACAAGAATGAGCAGTTCTTC. The chain is built from TRBV7-2 and TRBJ2-1, with 8 nucleotides matching TRBD2. V shed 2 bases and J 7 bases; nucleotides not matched to a gene: 19. The CDR3 is made up of 19 amino acids. Germline CDR1 SGHTA, CDR2 FQGNSA.

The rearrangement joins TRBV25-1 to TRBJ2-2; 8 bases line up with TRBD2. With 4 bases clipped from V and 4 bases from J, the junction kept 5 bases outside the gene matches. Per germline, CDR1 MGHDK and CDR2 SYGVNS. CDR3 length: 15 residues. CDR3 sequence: CASSAAGEGTGELFF. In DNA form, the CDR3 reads TGTGCCAGCAGTGCAGCGGGGGAAGGCACCGGGGAGCTGTTTTTT.

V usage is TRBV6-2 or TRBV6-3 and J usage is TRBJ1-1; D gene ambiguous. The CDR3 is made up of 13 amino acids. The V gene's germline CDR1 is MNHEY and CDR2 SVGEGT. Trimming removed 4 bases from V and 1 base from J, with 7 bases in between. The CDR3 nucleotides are TGTGCCAGCAGTTCGGGAGAGAACACTGAAGCTTTCTTT. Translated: CASSSGENTEAFF.

In nucleotides, the CDR3 is TGCGCCAGCAGCTCTCTGGACAGGGGCTCCTACGAGCAGTACTTC. Residues: CASSSLDRGSYEQYF. V and J are TRBV5-1 and TRBJ2-7, with 9 bases lining up with TRBD1. CDR1 is SGHRS and CDR2 is YFSETQ in the germline V gene. The CDR3 has 15 amino acids. The junction had 4 bases not matched to a gene; V was cut back by 3 bases and J by 0 bases. The whole variable domain, filled in from reference TRBV5-1 and TRBJ2-7, reads KAGVTQTPRYLIKTRGQQVTLSCSPISGHRSVSWYQQTPGQGLQFLFEYFSETQRNKGNFPGRFSGRQFSNSRSEMNVSTLELGDSALYLCASSSLDRGSYEQYFGPGTRLTVT.

The CDR3 DNA reads as TGTGCCAGCTCACGGACGGAAATAACTCAGCCCCAGCATTTT. Its translation is CASSRTEITQPQHF. The gene calls are TRBV18 and TRBJ1-5, with no clear D. V was clipped by 4 bases and J by 6 bases, with 13 bases between them. CDR1 and CDR2 (germline): KGHSH, LQKENI. This CDR3 comprises 14 residues.

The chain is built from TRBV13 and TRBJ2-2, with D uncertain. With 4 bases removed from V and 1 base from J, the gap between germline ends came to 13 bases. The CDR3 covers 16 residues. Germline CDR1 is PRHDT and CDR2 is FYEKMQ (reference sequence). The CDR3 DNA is TGTGCCAGCAGCTCATCCGGCAGGCGGAACACCGGGGAGCTGTTTTTT. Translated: CASSSSGRRNTGELFF.

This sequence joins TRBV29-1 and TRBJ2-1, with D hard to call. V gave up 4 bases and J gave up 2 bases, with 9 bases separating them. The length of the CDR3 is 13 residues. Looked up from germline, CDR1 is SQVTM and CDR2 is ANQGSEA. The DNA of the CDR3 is TGCAGCGTTGTATCTGCTACCTACAATGAGCAGTTCTTC. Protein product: CSVVSATYNEQFF.

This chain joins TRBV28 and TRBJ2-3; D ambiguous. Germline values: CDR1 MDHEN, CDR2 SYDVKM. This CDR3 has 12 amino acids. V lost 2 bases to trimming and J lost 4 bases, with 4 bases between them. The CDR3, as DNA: TGTGCCAGCAGTTTACTAGCAGATACGCAGTATTTT. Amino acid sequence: CASSLLADTQYF.